A single T cell receptor (beta chain) is shown here with its context. The record originates from a study of T cell changes during pregnancy in multiple sclerosis. Profiled with immunoSEQ multiplex PCR; TCRdb holds only in-frame clones, not every one. The sample comprises tens of thousands of clones, about 94% of which are singletons, and more than 0.85% rests with the top ten. The sequence was collected from a female donor in good health, enrolled as a control in a pregnancy study. The source material was peripheral blood, sampled in the second trimester of pregnancy.

In nucleotides, the CDR3 is TGTGCCTGGAGTGTAACGGGGAACTATGGCTACACCTTC. Encoded protein: CAWSVTGNYGYTF. The gene calls are TRBV30 and TRBJ1-2; D remains unclear. The CDR3 runs to 13 residues. Trimming took 0 bases from V and 2 from J, leaving 7 bases between them. In germline, CDR1 is GTSNPN, CDR2 SVGIG (reference sequence).